A single sample is the source of the 24 T cell receptor beta chains below, sequenced in a study of OX40 agonist ivuxolimab in advanced cancers. Sequencing was performed with immunoSEQ multiplex PCR; in TCRdb, only in-frame clones are kept and a portion is missing. This table has around 70,000 clones, about nine tenths appearing once. Sample: CD4+ or CD8+ T cells sorted from blood, taken in a trial of the OX40 agonist ivuxolimab. These receptors were obtained from an adult with an advanced solid tumor such as melanoma, head and neck, liver or kidney cancer.

The chain joins TRBV5-1 to TRBJ2-1; 10 bases agree with TRBD2. J lost 4 bases, V lost 1 base, and 11 bases had no gene match. CDR1 is SGHRS, CDR2 YFSETQ, per germline. This CDR3 comprises 18 residues. The CDR3 spells CASSLTELLAGRYNEQFF. DNA for the CDR3: TGCGCCAGCAGCTTGACCGAACTACTAGCGGGGAGATACAATGAGCAGTTCTTC.

The V call is TRBV9, the J call TRBJ1-1, with D possibly TRBD1 on 5 matching bases. The CDR3 extends over 14 amino acids. The V gene's germline CDR1 is SGDLS and CDR2 YYNGEE. V lost 0 bases, J lost 3 bases, and 9 bases lay in between. CDR3 sequence: CASSVGVGDTEAFF. CDR3 DNA sequence: TGTGCCAGCAGCGTAGGTGTGGGGGACACTGAAGCTTTCTTT.

This clone was counted a single time. The rearrangement uses TRBV4-2 and TRBJ1-3; D unresolved. This CDR3 contains 15 residues. V lost 0 bases and J 4 bases, leaving 10 bases between the germline ends. Germline CDR1 LGHNA, CDR2 YNFKEQ. CDR3 in amino acids: CASSQERSLGNTIYF. The CDR3 DNA reads TGTGCCAGCAGCCAAGAGAGATCTTTGGGAAACACCATATATTTT.

The J gene is TRBJ2-7, the V gene TRBV10-3, with D possibly TRBD1 on 5 matching bases. The CDR3 runs 14 residues. Trimming took 2 bases from V and 4 from J, leaving 12 bases between them. Germline lookup yields CDR1 ENHRY and CDR2 SYGVKD. The CDR3 spells CAISERGSEYEQYF. The CDR3 bases are TGTGCCATCAGTGAGAGGGGATCCGAATACGAGCAGTACTTC.

The chain uses TRBV11-1 and TRBJ1-2; perhaps TRBD1 as D (5 bases). Germline V gene sequence: CDR1 SGHAT, CDR2 FQDESV (reference sequence). The CDR3 is made up of 15 amino acids. V lost 5 bases and J lost 4, with 17 bases in between. For the CDR3, the DNA is TGTGCCAGCAGCCCCTGGACGGGGGGATTCTATGGCTACACCTTC. This codes for CASSPWTGGFYGYTF.

Written as DNA, the CDR3 is TGTGCCAGCAGCACCGGGACGGGACAGGGTTCACCCCTCCACTTT. Translation: CASSTGTGQGSPLHF. The chain links TRBV7-6 to TRBJ1-6, with 9 bases aligning to TRBD1. This CDR3 is 15 amino acids long. Germline V gene sequence: CDR1 SGHVS, CDR2 FNYEAQ. Unmatched junction bases numbered 8, after V lost 5 bases and J lost 9 bases.

This rearrangement joins TRBV7-3 to TRBJ2-5; D is uncertain. The CDR3 length is 14 residues. The germline gives CDR1 SGHTA, CDR2 FQGTGA. V was clipped by 1 base and J by 2 bases, with 8 bases between them. This chain's CDR3 is CASSLIGPQETQYF. DNA of the CDR3: TGTGCCAGCAGCTTAATTGGACCGCAAGAGACCCAGTACTTC.

V gene TRBV4-3 combines with J gene TRBJ1-1; the D gene is possibly TRBD1 (6 bases). The CDR3 contains 15 residues. Trimming pared 4 bases from V and 4 bases from J, leaving 16 bases between. CDR1 is LGHNA and CDR2 is YSLEER in the germline V gene. Written as DNA, the CDR3 is TGCGCCAGCAGCCCAGCGGGGGGCGCTGGCACTGAAGCTTTCTTT. It specifies CASSPAGGAGTEAFF.

As regards this clone: Other DNA sequences in the sample encode the same CDR3. The chain recombines TRBV19 with TRBJ1-5; D is possibly TRBD1 (6 bases). This CDR3 is built from 15 residues. Trimming stripped 2 bases from V and 0 bases from J, with 8 bases between. The germline CDR1 and CDR2 sequences are LNHDA and SQIVND (reference sequence). The CDR3 nucleotides read TGTGCCAGTAGTATATCAGGGGATAGCAATCAGCCCCAGCATTTT. It yields the protein CASSISGDSNQPQHF. The full variable domain, completed using reference TRBV19 and TRBJ1-5, is DGGITQSPKYLFRKEGQNVTLSCEQNLNHDAMYWYRQDPGQGLRLIYYSQIVNDFQKGDIAEGYSVSREKKESFPLTVTSAQKNPTAFYLCASSISGDSNQPQHFGDGTRLSIL.

J is TRBJ1-3 and V is TRBV19, with 9 bases fitting TRBD1. The V gene end was trimmed by 4 bases and the J gene end by 1 base; junction bases not matched to a gene: 17. Germline V gene data show CDR1 as LNHDA and CDR2 as SQIVND (reference sequence). The CDR3 is 20 residues long. The DNA for the CDR3 is TGTGCCAGTAGTACGGGACAGGGAGTATTTGCTCTCAGTTCTGGAAACACCATATATTTT. Its translation is CASSTGQGVFALSSGNTIYF.

The chain links TRBV13 to TRBJ1-3; D gene unclear. The germline V gene has CDR1 PRHDT and CDR2 FYEKMQ (reference sequence). The CDR3 extends over 16 amino acids. Trimming cost V 0 bases and J 0 bases, with 9 bases left between them. The CDR3 DNA follows: TGTGCCAGCAGCTTAGGCCTAAGCCTCTCTGGAAACACCATATATTTT. This gives the protein CASSLGLSLSGNTIYF.

This sequence joins TRBV5-6 and TRBJ1-1; D is undetermined. The CDR3 sequence is 12 residues long. Trimming cost V 3 bases and J 4 bases, with 7 bases left between them. Germline V gene lookup returns CDR1 SGHDT and CDR2 YYEEEE. CDR3 DNA sequence: TGTGCCAGCAGCTCATGGGGCACTGAAGCTTTCTTT. Encoded protein: CASSSWGTEAFF.

V gene TRBV7-2 combines with J gene TRBJ1-1, with 10 bases aligning to TRBD1. V dropped 4 bases and J dropped 3; count of bases not matched to a gene: 14. Per the germline V gene, CDR1 is SGHTA and CDR2 is FQGNSA. The CDR3 totals 18 residues. CDR3 bases: TGTGCCAGCAGCTCGCCGGCGACAGGGGGCGTGAAGGACACTGAAGCTTTCTTT. It codes for CASSSPATGGVKDTEAFF.

This chain connects TRBV7-2 to TRBJ2-1; TRBD1 matches at 7 bases. The ends lost 2 bases at V and 10 bases at J; junction bases unmatched: 11. Germline V gene data show CDR1 as SGHTA and CDR2 as FQGNSA. The CDR3 contains 15 residues. The CDR3 nucleotides read TGTGCCAGCAGCTTACTCTACCTTCCGGGACAGGAGCAGTTCTTC. It codes for CASSLLYLPGQEQFF. Supplemented by reference TRBV7-2 and TRBJ2-1, the full variable domain reads GAGVSQSPSNKVTEKGKDVELRCDPISGHTALYWYRQSLGQGLEFLIYFQGNSAPDKSGLPSDRFSAERTGGSVSTLTIQRTQQEDSAVYLCASSLLYLPGQEQFFGPGTRLTVL.

The V gene is TRBV7-6, the J gene TRBJ2-2; D gene uncertain. Germline-derived CDR1 and CDR2 are SGHVS and FNYEAQ. Trimming cost V 3 bases and J 0 bases, with 8 bases left between them. The CDR3 has 15 amino acids. In DNA form, the CDR3 reads TGTGCCAGCAGCTTCGGCAGTTCGAACACCGGGGAGCTGTTTTTT. Translated: CASSFGSSNTGELFF. Full variable domain (remainder filled in from reference TRBV7-6 and TRBJ2-2): GAGVSQSPRYKVTKRGQDVALRCDPISGHVSLYWYRQALGQGPEFLTYFNYEAQQDKSGLPNDRFSAERPEGSISTLTIQRTEQRDSAMYRCASSFGSSNTGELFFGEGSRLTVL.

The chain uses TRBV12-5 and TRBJ2-1; the D is unclear. The V gene lost 7 bases and the J gene lost 0 bases, with 7 bases spanning the gap. The CDR3 is made up of 13 amino acids. CDR1 and CDR2 (germline): LGHNT, FRNRAP. The CDR3 nucleotides read TGTGCTAGTGTCCTGAGCTCCTACAATGAGCAGTTCTTC. Amino acid sequence: CASVLSSYNEQFF.

This chain joins TRBV7-6 and TRBJ2-1, with D possibly being TRBD1 (5 bases). Trimming took off 3 bases at V and 3 bases at J, with 9 bases between the two ends. The CDR3 is 14 amino acids. The germline V gene encodes CDR1 SGHVS and CDR2 FNYEAQ. The CDR3 sequence: CASSFDDSYNEQFF. The CDR3 nucleotides are TGTGCCAGCAGCTTCGACGACAGCTACAATGAGCAGTTCTTC.

This chain joins TRBV7-9 and TRBJ2-7; maybe TRBD1 (5 bases). This CDR3 is 14 amino acids long. The V gene lost 4 bases and the J gene lost 5 bases, with 15 bases spanning the gap. The germline V gene has CDR1 SEHNR and CDR2 FQNEAQ (reference sequence). The CDR3 bases are TGTGCCAGCAGCTCCTGGCAGGGAACGAACGAGCAGTACTTC. This translates into CASSSWQGTNEQYF.

This clone was seen only once. The CDR3 loop is CASSCEGRLIRYEQYF. The DNA for the CDR3 is TGTGCCAGCAGTTGTGAGGGACGCCTCATAAGGTACGAGCAGTACTTC. The J gene is TRBJ2-7, the V gene TRBV27; D tentatively reads TRBD1 or TRBD2 (5 bases each). CDR1 is MNHEY and CDR2 is SMNVEV in the germline V gene (reference sequence). CDR3 length: 16 amino acids. Trimming left V 4 bases short and J 4 bases short, with 20 bases between.

The V gene is TRBV6-4, the J gene TRBJ2-7; D is uncertain. Germline CDR1 reads MRHNA; CDR2 reads SNTAGT. V lost 4 bases and J 0 bases, leaving 4 bases between the germline ends. There are 12 residues in the CDR3. Here the CDR3 reads CASSANSYEQYF. CDR3 nucleotides: TGTGCCAGCAGTGCAAACTCCTACGAGCAGTACTTC.

V and J are TRBV2 and TRBJ1-2; 7 bases are shared with TRBD1. Trimming took 10 bases from V and 6 from J; bases not matched to a gene: 8. The CDR3 has 12 residues. CDR1 is SNHLY, CDR2 FYNNEI, per germline. This CDR3 reads CATPTRGHGYTF. CDR3 in DNA: TGTGCCACCCCGACAAGGGGGCATGGCTACACCTTC.

CDR3 sequence reads: CASSQTGSYEQYF. CDR3 coding DNA: TGTGCCAGCAGCCAGACAGGTTCCTACGAGCAGTACTTC. The chain is built from TRBV7-8 and TRBJ2-7; perhaps TRBD1 as D (6 bases). Trimming removed 5 bases at V and 1 base at J, with 9 bases between. This CDR3 region has 13 residues. The germline V gene encodes CDR1 SGHVS and CDR2 FQNEAQ.

CDR3 protein: CASSVRQGSEAFF. CDR3 bases: TGTGCCAGCAGCGTCCGACAGGGCTCTGAAGCTTTCTTT. The chain joins TRBV7-6 to TRBJ1-1; 7 bases are a match to TRBD1. Germline V gene data show CDR1 as SGHVS and CDR2 as FNYEAQ. This CDR3 is built from 13 residues. With 5 bases clipped from V and 6 bases from J, the junction kept 6 bases outside the gene matches.

J is TRBJ1-4 and V is TRBV28, with 9 bases identical to TRBD1. CDR1 is MDHEN, CDR2 SYDVKM, per germline. The V segment lost 5 bases and the J segment 8 bases; nucleotides outside the gene matches: 9. The CDR3 is 15 residues long. The CDR3 reads CASSEIQGAWEKLFF. The CDR3 DNA sequence: TGTGCCAGCAGTGAAATACAGGGGGCTTGGGAAAAACTGTTTTTT.